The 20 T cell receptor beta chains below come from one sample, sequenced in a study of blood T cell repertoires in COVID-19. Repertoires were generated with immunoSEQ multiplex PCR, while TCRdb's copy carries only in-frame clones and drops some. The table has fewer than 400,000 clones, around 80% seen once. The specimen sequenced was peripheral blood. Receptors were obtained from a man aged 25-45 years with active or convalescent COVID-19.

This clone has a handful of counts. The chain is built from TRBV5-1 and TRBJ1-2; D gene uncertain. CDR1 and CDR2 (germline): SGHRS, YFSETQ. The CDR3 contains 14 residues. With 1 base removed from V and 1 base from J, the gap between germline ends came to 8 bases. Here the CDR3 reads CASSLQTGNYGYTF. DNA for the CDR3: TGCGCCAGCAGCTTGCAGACGGGTAACTATGGCTACACCTTC.

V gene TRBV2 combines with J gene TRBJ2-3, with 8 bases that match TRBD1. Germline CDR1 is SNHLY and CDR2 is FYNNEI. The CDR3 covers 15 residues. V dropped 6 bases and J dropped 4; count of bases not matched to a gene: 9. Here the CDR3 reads CASSAPDRGPDTQYF. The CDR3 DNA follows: TGTGCCAGCAGCGCCCCCGACAGGGGCCCAGATACGCAGTATTTT.

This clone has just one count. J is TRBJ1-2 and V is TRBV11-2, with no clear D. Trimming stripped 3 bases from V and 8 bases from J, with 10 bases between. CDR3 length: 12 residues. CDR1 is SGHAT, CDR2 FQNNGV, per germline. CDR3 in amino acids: CASSFGTWGYTF. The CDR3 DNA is TGTGCCAGCAGCTTTGGCACCTGGGGCTACACCTTC.

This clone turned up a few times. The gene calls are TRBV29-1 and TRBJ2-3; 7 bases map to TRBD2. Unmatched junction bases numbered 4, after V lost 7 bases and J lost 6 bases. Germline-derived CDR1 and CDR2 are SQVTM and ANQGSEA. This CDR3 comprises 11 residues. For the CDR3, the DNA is TGCAGCGCCTCTAGCGGTGATACGCAGTATTTT. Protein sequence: CSASSGDTQYF.

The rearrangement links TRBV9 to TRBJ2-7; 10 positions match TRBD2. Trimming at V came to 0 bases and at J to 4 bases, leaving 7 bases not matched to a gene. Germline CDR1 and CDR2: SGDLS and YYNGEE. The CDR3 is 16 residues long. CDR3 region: CASSVGGTSGTYEQYF. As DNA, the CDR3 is TGTGCCAGCAGCGTAGGCGGCACTAGCGGGACTTACGAGCAGTACTTC.

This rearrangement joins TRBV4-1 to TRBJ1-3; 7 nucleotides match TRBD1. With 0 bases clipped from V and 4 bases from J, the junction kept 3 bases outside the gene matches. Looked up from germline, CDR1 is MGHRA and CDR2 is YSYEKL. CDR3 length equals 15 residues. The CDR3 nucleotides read TGCGCCAGCAGCCAAGATACAGGGGTGGGAAACACCATATATTTT. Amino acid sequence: CASSQDTGVGNTIYF.

The CDR3, as DNA: TGTGCCAGCAGCGGACTAGCGGGGTCGGGGGAGCTGTTTTTT. Its translation is CASSGLAGSGELFF. V is TRBV5-4 and J is TRBJ2-2; 12 nucleotides agree with TRBD2. The junction had 3 bases not matched to a gene; V was cut back by 4 bases and J by 8 bases. The CDR3 has 14 residues. The germline V gene has CDR1 SGHNT and CDR2 YYREEE (reference sequence).

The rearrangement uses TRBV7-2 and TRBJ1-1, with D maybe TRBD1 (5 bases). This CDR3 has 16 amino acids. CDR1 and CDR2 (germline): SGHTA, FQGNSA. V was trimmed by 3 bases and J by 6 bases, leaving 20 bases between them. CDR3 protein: CASSLVDQGGPPEAFF. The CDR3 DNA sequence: TGTGCCAGCAGCTTGGTCGATCAGGGAGGTCCGCCTGAAGCTTTCTTT.

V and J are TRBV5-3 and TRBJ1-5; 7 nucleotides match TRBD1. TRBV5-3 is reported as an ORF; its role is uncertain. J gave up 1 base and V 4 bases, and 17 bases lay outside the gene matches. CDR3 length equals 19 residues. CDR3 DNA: TGTGCCAGAAGCGAAGGGACAGTGCTTAAGGGCCTAAGCAATCAGCCCCAGCATTTT. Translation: CARSEGTVLKGLSNQPQHF.

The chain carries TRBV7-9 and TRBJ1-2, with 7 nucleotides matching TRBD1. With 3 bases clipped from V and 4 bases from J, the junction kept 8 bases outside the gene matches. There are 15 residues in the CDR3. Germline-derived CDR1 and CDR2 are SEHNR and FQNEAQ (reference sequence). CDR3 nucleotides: TGTGCCAGCAGCTTGTTGAAGGGGGCGGGCTATGGCTACACCTTC. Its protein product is CASSLLKGAGYGYTF. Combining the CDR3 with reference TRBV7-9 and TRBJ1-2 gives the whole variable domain DTGVSQNPRHKITKRGQNVTFRCDPISEHNRLYWYRQTLGQGPEFLTYFQNEAQLEKSRLLSDRFSAERPKGSFSTLEIQRTEQGDSAMYLCASSLLKGAGYGYTFGSGTRLTVV.

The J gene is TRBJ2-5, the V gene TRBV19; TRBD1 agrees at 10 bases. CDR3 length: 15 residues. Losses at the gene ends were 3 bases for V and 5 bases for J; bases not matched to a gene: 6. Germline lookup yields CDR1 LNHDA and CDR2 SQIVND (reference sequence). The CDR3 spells CASSIGTGAMETQYF. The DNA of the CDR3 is TGTGCCAGTAGTATCGGGACAGGGGCAATGGAGACCCAGTACTTC.

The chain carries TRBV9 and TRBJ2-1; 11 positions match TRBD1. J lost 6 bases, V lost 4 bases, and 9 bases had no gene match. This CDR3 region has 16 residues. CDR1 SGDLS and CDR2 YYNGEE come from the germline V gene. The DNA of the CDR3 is TGTGCCAGCAGCTCACGACCCGGGACAGGGGGCAATGAGCAGTTCTTC. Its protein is CASSSRPGTGGNEQFF.

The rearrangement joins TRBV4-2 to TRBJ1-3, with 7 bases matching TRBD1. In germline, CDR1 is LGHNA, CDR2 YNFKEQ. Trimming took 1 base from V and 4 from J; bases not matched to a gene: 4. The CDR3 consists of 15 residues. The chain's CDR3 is CASSQGQGFGNTIYF. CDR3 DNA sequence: TGTGCCAGCAGCCAAGGACAGGGTTTCGGAAACACCATATATTTT.

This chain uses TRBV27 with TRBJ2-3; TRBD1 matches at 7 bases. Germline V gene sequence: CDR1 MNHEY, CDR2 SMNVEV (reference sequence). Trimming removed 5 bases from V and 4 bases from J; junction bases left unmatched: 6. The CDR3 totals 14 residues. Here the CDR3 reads CASSVQGWADTQYF. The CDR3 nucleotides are TGTGCCAGCAGTGTACAGGGGTGGGCAGATACGCAGTATTTT.

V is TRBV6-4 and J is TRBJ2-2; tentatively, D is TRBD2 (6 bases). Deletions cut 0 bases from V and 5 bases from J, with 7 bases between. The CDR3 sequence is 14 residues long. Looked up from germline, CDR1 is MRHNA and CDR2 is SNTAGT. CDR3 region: CASSDSGTTGELFF. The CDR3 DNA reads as TGTGCCAGCAGTGACTCGGGGACTACCGGGGAGCTGTTTTTT.

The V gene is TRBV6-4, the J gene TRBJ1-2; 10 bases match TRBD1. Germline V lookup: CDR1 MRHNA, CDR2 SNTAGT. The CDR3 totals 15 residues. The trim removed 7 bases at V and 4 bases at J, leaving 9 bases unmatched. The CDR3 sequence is CASMRDRGYSYGYTF. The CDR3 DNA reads TGTGCCAGCATGAGGGACAGGGGCTATTCCTATGGCTACACCTTC.

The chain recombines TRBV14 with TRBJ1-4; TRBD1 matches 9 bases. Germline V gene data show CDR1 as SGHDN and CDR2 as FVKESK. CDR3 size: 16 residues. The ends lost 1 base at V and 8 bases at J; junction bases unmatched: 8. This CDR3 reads CASSQGGGTGSEKLFF. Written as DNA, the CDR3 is TGTGCCAGCAGCCAAGGCGGTGGGACAGGGAGCGAAAAACTGTTTTTT.

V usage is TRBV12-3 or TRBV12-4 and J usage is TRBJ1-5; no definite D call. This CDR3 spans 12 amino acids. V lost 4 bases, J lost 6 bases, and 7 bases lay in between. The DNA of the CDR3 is TGTGCCAGCAGTTCTCCCCGTCAGCCCCAGCATTTT. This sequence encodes CASSSPRQPQHF.

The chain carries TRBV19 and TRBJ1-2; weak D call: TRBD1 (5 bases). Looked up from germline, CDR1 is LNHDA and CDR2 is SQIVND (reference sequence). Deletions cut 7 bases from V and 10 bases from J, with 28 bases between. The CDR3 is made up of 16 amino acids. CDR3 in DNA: TGTGCCAGTATTTCTCGCCACACCGGACCCGAAGGGGACTACACCTTC. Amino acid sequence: CASISRHTGPEGDYTF.

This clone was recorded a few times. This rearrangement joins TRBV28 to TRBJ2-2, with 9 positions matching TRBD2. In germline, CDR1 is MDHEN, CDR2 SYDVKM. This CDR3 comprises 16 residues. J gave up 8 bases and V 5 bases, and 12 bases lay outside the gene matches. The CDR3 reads CASSIVVAGVEGELFF. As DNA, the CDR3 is TGTGCCAGCAGTATCGTGGTAGCGGGAGTGGAAGGGGAGCTGTTTTTT.